This TCR beta chain emerged from a study of CD8+CD57+ T cells in acquired aplastic anemia. About the research overall: Across the sorted CD4+ and CD8+ cells, DNA amounts averaged about 3.2 ug.

The CDR3 is 15 residues long. Germline V CDR1 and CDR2: SNHLY, FYNNEI. Trimming took 5 bases from V and 5 from J, leaving 18 bases between them. TCR beta VDJ and CDR3 were profiled, and genomic DNA was the template. In TCRdb, the reads were re-called with MiXCR into one record per CDR3 protein. This sample has under 350,000 distinct CDR3 sequences, with under 60% found just once. This clonotype was seen repeatedly, ten times or more. The sequenced patients had an expansion of CD8+CD57+ cells seen by flow cytometry. V is TRBV2 and J is TRBJ2-5; tentative D call: TRBD1 (8 bases). The clonotype originates from a human donor with aplastic anemia. The sample comprised sorted CD4+, CD8+, or CD8+CD57+ T cells (not recorded which) from PBMCs. This chain's CDR3 is CASSSLGQGGETQYF. The CDR3 region has the DNA TGTGCCAGCAGTAGCCTAGGACAGGGAGGGGAGACCCAGTACTTC.